This TCR beta chain is drawn from a study of post-analysis software for immune sequencing data. Study information: Both relapsing-remitting and secondary progressive multiple sclerosis featured among the disease courses, as did progressive-relapsing multiple sclerosis. Points from the study as a whole: Normalized Chao1 diversity was significantly lower in multiple sclerosis patients than in controls. Under the F measure, samples that were prepared in one batch clustered strongly together.

As for this clonotype: Its antigen is not identified.

Unique molecular identifiers tagged the TCR beta cDNA libraries. The T cell input of roughly 0.9 to 11 million gave a few hundred thousand cDNA molecules. TCRdb re-called the PCR reads with MiXCR, one entry per CDR3 protein. The top ten clones hold about 8% of a sample with roughly 430,000 distinct CDR3 sequences, less than 40% of them seen once. The sample was blood. The source of this sequence is a girl aged 2 to 10 with multiple sclerosis.

This CDR3 is CASDTLTIRRSYEQYF. The CDR3 DNA sequence: TGTGCCAGCGATACCCTTACAATTAGACGGTCCTACGAGCAGTACTTC. The V gene is TRBV28, the J gene TRBJ2-7; D is undetermined. The CDR3 spans 16 residues. Looked up from germline, CDR1 is MDHEN and CDR2 is SYDVKM. The V end lost 8 bases, the J end lost 1 base, and 21 bases lay between the germline ends. The variable domain in full, with the rest retrieved from reference TRBV28 and TRBJ2-7, is DVKVTQSSRYLVKRTGEKVFLECVQDMDHENMFWYRQDPGLGLRLIYFSYDVKMKEKGDIPEGYSVSREKKERFSLILESASTNQTSMYLCASDTLTIRRSYEQYFGPGTRLTVT.